The 20 T cell receptor beta chains reported below all come from one sample, sequenced in a study of tumor-infiltrating lymphocytes in primary liver carcinoma. Unsorted whole blood yielded the blood RNA, and germline DNA was also extracted. A primer in the constant region served to generate TCR beta cDNA from 500 ng of total RNA. It was through three nested multiplex PCR rounds of slightly modified ARM-PCR that TCR beta libraries arose. Investigators reported that the first two PCR rounds, at around 9 cycles each, used TRBV1-TRBV30 forward primers with a C-beta reverse primer. TCRdb re-called the multiplex PCR reads with MiXCR, one entry per CDR3 protein. The sample contains hundreds of thousands of distinct CDR3 sequences, around three fifths of which appear only once. Material for sequencing was peripheral blood. The receptors come from a woman between 25 and 40 years old with primary liver carcinoma and hepatitis B virus infection.

Remarks on this clonotype: This may be a read error: a much more frequent sequence differs by one nucleotide. The chain recombines TRBV4-1 with TRBJ1-5; 12 bases align to TRBD1. The germline V gene has CDR1 MGHRA and CDR2 YSYEKL. V shed 8 bases, J shed 6 bases, and the junction held 11 bases outside the gene matches. This CDR3 comprises 16 residues. The CDR3 DNA sequence: TGCGCCAGCTGCCGCGGGTTGGGACAGGGGGCTCAGCCCCAGCATTTT. This translates into CASCRGLGQGAQPQHF.

V usage is TRBV5-4 and J usage is TRBJ2-7; 7 positions agree with TRBD2. This CDR3 contains 15 residues. V was pared by 3 bases and J by 2 bases, with 8 bases of the junction left unmatched. Germline loops: CDR1 SGHNT, CDR2 YYREEE (reference sequence). In nucleotides, the CDR3 is TGTGCCAGCAGCTCCCGAACTAGCGTGACCTACGAGCAGTACTTC. Its translation: CASSSRTSVTYEQYF.

The V call is TRBV6-2 or TRBV6-3, the J call TRBJ1-3; D unclear. The V and J ends lost 6 bases and 3 bases respectively, with 24 bases between them. The CDR3 loop spans 18 amino acids. Per germline, CDR1 MNHEY and CDR2 SVGEGT. The CDR3 DNA is TGTGCCAGCAGACCGGGCCTCTTGTCCACTAAGGATGGAAACACCATATATTTT. Its translation is CASRPGLLSTKDGNTIYF.

This clonotype showed up just a few times. A much larger clone differs by one base, so this may be a read error. V usage is TRBV11-3 and J usage is TRBJ2-1; the match to TRBD2 covers 11 bases. Germline values: CDR1 SGHNT, CDR2 YENEEA. CDR3 length equals 15 residues. J gave up 3 bases and V 8 bases, and 6 bases lay outside the gene matches. The CDR3 spells CASGSGLAVYNEQFF. CDR3 coding DNA: TGTGCCAGCGGCTCGGGACTAGCGGTCTACAATGAGCAGTTCTTC.

For this clonotype: Given a much more abundant clone one base away, this may be a read error. V gene TRBV6-1 combines with J gene TRBJ2-1; D is unresolved. This CDR3 has 13 residues. Germline V gene data show CDR1 as MNHNS and CDR2 as SASEGT. The CDR3 DNA reads TGTGCCAGCACCTTGGACGGCTACAATGAGCAGTCCTTC. Protein product: CASTLDGYNEQSF.

This clonotype was found a few times. The chain links TRBV14 to TRBJ2-7; 9 nucleotides agree with TRBD1. V lost 4 bases to trimming and J lost 6 bases; unmatched junction nucleotides: 10. CDR3 length: 15 residues. Germline loops: CDR1 SGHDN, CDR2 FVKESK. CDR3 residues: CASSRPGQGTGEQYF. CDR3 DNA: TGTGCCAGCAGCCGCCCGGGACAGGGAACTGGCGAGCAGTACTTC.

Details on this clonotype: A much larger clone differs by one base, so this may be a read error. The rearrangement links TRBV11-2 to TRBJ2-2, with TRBD2 matching over 8 bases. Germline CDR1 is SGHAT and CDR2 is FQNNGV. The CDR3 totals 15 residues. In DNA, the CDR3 is TGTGCCAGCAGCTCCCAGCGGGAGTGGGCCGGGGAGCTGTCTTTT. Protein: CASSSQREWAGELSF.

The count of this clonotype is one. The rearrangement joins TRBV12-5 to TRBJ2-7; unclear D gene. Germline values: CDR1 LGHNT, CDR2 FRNRAP. The CDR3 sequence is 14 residues long. The V end was cut by 9 bases, the J end by 6 bases, with 21 bases between. The CDR3 DNA is TGTGCTAGAGAGACCGAAAGGGCTTCGATCGAGCAGTACTTC. Encoded protein: CARETERASIEQYF. The whole variable domain, filled in from reference TRBV12-5 and TRBJ2-7, reads DARVTQTPRHKVTEMGQEVTMRCQPILGHNTVFWYRQTMMQGLELLAYFRNRAPLDDSGMPKDRFSAEMPDATLATLKIQPSEPRDSAVYFCARETERASIEQYFGPGTRLTVT.

As concerns this clonotype: A much larger clone differs by one base, so this may be a read error. The rearrangement joins TRBV29-1 to TRBJ2-1; TRBD1 aligns across 7 bases. The V gene end was trimmed by 7 bases and the J gene end by 1 base; junction bases not matched to a gene: 7. This CDR3 contains 14 residues. The V gene's germline CDR1 is SQVTM and CDR2 ANQGSEA. The CDR3 here is CSAQTGSSYNEQFF. The CDR3 DNA follows: TGCAGCGCCCAGACAGGGTCATCCTACAATGAGCAGTTCTTC.

The chain combines TRBV11-2 with TRBJ2-1, with TRBD2 matching 7 bases. This CDR3 is built from 16 residues. Trimming took 6 bases from V and 5 from J; bases not matched to a gene: 13. Germline CDR1 SGHAT, CDR2 FQNNGV. The DNA for the CDR3 is TGTGCCAGCAGGGTCGGACTAGTGGGAGTGAACAATGAGCAGTTCTTC. Encoded protein: CASRVGLVGVNNEQFF.

The table lists this clonotype with a count of one. This may be a read error: a much more frequent sequence differs by one nucleotide. The gene calls are TRBV4-2 and TRBJ2-7; D is uncertain. The CDR3 is 15 residues long. Germline V gene lookup returns CDR1 LGHNA and CDR2 YNFKEQ. The DNA for the CDR3 is TGTGCCAGCAACCAAGAGATCGGGCCCTCCTACGAGCAGTACTTC. It encodes CASNQEIGPSYEQYF.

The V gene is TRBV12-3 or TRBV12-4, the J gene TRBJ1-2; D ambiguous. The V end lost 2 bases, the J end lost 5 bases, and 6 bases lay between the germline ends. This CDR3 has 12 amino acids. CDR3 sequence reads: CASSLLEYGYTF. As DNA, the CDR3 is TGTGCCAGCAGTTTACTTGAATATGGCTACACCTTC.

This clonotype was counted only a few times. A read error may be the cause here, since a much bigger clone is one base away. This chain links TRBV7-8 with TRBJ2-6, with a weak D call TRBD2 (5 bases). CDR1 SGHVS and CDR2 FQNEAQ come from the germline V gene. The CDR3 has 16 amino acids. Trimming shortened V by 5 bases and J by 4 bases, and 15 bases separated the two germline ends. The CDR3: CASSRWRGSGANVLTF. DNA for the CDR3: TGTGCCAGCAGCCGATGGAGAGGGTCCGGGGCCAACGTCCTGACTTTC.

This clonotype was seen more than once but under ten times. The junction does not match germline at one end; this may be a read error. The chain combines TRBV7-9 with TRBJ1-4; D may be TRBD1 (5 bases). This CDR3 comprises 15 residues. CDR1 is SEHNR, CDR2 FQNEAQ, per germline (reference sequence). Here the CDR3 DNA reads TGTGCTAGCAGCTCCCGGGGGGTAGCTAATGAAAAACTGTTTTTT. Amino acid sequence: CASSSRGVANEKLFF.

This clonotype was seen only once. The genes are TRBV11-2 and TRBJ2-1; no firm D call. Germline V gene sequence: CDR1 SGHAT, CDR2 FQNNGV. Trimming shortened V by 7 bases and J by 3 bases, and 10 bases separated the two germline ends. CDR3 size: 13 residues. The CDR3 region is CASNWENYNEQFF. The CDR3 nucleotides read TGTGCCAGCAATTGGGAAAACTACAATGAGCAGTTCTTC.

Of note for this clonotype: Compared with germline, one end of the junction differs, possibly owing to a read error. This chain uses TRBV4-2 with TRBJ2-5, with D uncertain. Germline lookup yields CDR1 LGHNA and CDR2 YNFKEQ. The CDR3 is 13 amino acids. The DNA for the CDR3 is TGTGGCAGCAGCCAAGGCCACCAAGAGACACAGTACTTC. It translates to CGSSQGHQETQYF.

Comment on this clonotype: This sequence may be a read error, since a much larger clone differs from it by one base. CDR3 sequence (DNA): TGTGCCAGCAATTTAGCCGGGGGGCTTAAACAGTTCTTC. Encoded protein: CASNLAGGLKQFF. The chain has TRBV12-3 or TRBV12-4 and TRBJ2-1; weak D call: TRBD2 (7 bases). The CDR3 is 13 amino acids.

This clonotype was detected only once. This could be a read error, since a much larger clone is one nucleotide away. The rearrangement uses TRBV5-6 and TRBJ2-7, with a weak D call TRBD2 (5 bases). CDR3 length: 11 amino acids. Germline V CDR1 and CDR2: SGHDT, YYEEEE. The CDR3 sequence is CASSDYYEQHF. The CDR3 nucleotides are TGTGCCAGCAGCGACTACTACGAGCAGCACTTC.

With respect to this clonotype: Sequence at one end of the junction differs from germline and may be a read error. The chain joins TRBV11-2 to TRBJ2-1; D perhaps matches TRBD2 (5 bases). This CDR3 has 14 residues. The germline gives CDR1 SGHAT, CDR2 FQNNGV. CDR3 DNA: TGTGCAAGCAGCCGTTCCGGGGCCTACAATGAGCAGTTCTTC. Amino acids: CASSRSGAYNEQFF.

Turning to this clonotype: A read error may account for a junction end that differs from germline. V gene TRBV5-6 combines with J gene TRBJ2-7; possibly TRBD2 for D (6 bases). This CDR3 comprises 14 residues. The germline V gene encodes CDR1 SGHDT and CDR2 YYEEEE. This CDR3 reads CASTLGGAYYEQYF. Written as DNA, the CDR3 is TGTGCCAGCACCTTGGGGGGAGCCTACTACGAGCAGTACTTC. Using reference TRBV5-6 and TRBJ2-7 for the parts outside the CDR3, the full variable domain is DAGVTQSPTHLIKTRGQQVTLRCSPKSGHDTVSWYQQALGQGPQFIFQYYEEEERQRGNFPDRFSGHQFPNYSSELNVNALLLGDSALYLCASTLGGAYYEQYFGPGTRLTVT.